This passage covers 12 T cell receptor beta chains from one sample sequenced in a study of blood T cell repertoires in COVID-19. The data were produced by immunoSEQ multiplex PCR, yet TCRdb's version contains in-frame clones alone and is incomplete. The sample comprises 150,000 to 200,000 clones, about 83% of which are singletons, and roughly 13% rests with the top ten. Sequenced: peripheral blood. The receptors were sampled from a woman aged 80 or over with acute or convalescent COVID-19.

The V gene is TRBV2, the J gene TRBJ1-4, with a tentative D call TRBD1 (6 bases). CDR3 length: 14 amino acids. Between the trimmed V and J ends, which lost 6 bases and 7 bases, there was a span of 15 bases. In germline, CDR1 is SNHLY, CDR2 FYNNEI. CDR3 DNA: TGTGCCAGCAGGGTACAAGGGGGTTCTGAAAAACTGTTTTTT. Its translation is CASRVQGGSEKLFF.

This clone was detected once. The chain employs TRBV24-1 and TRBJ2-3, with TRBD2 matching 8 bases. The CDR3 contains 15 residues. Per the germline V gene, CDR1 is KGHDR and CDR2 is SFDVKD. Losses at the gene ends were 5 bases for V and 2 bases for J; bases not matched to a gene: 5. CDR3 sequence (DNA): TGTGCCACCAGTGCAAGCGGGGGATACACAGATACGCAGTATTTT. Its protein is CATSASGGYTDTQYF.

This clone was observed a handful of times. For the CDR3, the DNA is TGTGCCAGCCGCCTAGCGGGGAGGATCTACAATGAGCAGTTCTTC. Protein: CASRLAGRIYNEQFF. This sequence joins TRBV2 and TRBJ2-1; TRBD2 aligns across 9 bases. With 8 bases clipped from V and 3 bases from J, the junction kept 8 bases outside the gene matches. Germline V gene sequence: CDR1 SNHLY, CDR2 FYNNEI. The CDR3 is made up of 15 amino acids. Using reference TRBV2 and TRBJ2-1 for the parts outside the CDR3, the full variable domain is EPEVTQTPSHQVTQMGQEVILRCVPISNHLYFYWYRQILGQKVEFLVSFYNNEISEKSEIFDDQFSVERPDGSNFTLKIRSTKLEDSAMYFCASRLAGRIYNEQFFGPGTRLTVL.

The CDR3 loop is CASSGALGRASYGYTF. The CDR3 coding sequence is TGTGCCAGCAGTGGGGCTCTGGGGAGGGCCTCCTATGGCTACACCTTC. The genes are TRBV6-1 and TRBJ1-2; no clear D. This CDR3 has 16 residues. V lost 4 bases and J lost 4, with 19 bases in between. Germline CDR1 MNHNS, CDR2 SASEGT.

The chain recombines TRBV7-2 with TRBJ1-1, with unresolved D. Germline V lookup: CDR1 SGHTA, CDR2 FQGNSA. CDR3 size: 15 residues. V lost 2 bases to trimming and J lost 1 base, with 11 bases between them. The CDR3, as DNA: TGTGCCAGCAGCTTATTCGGACGGGGGAACACTGAAGCTTTCTTT. This translates into CASSLFGRGNTEAFF.

This clone was picked up a small number of times. The rearrangement uses TRBV4-1 and TRBJ1-2, with TRBD1 matching 11 bases. Trimming removed 6 bases from V and 7 bases from J; junction bases left unmatched: 4. The CDR3 has 13 residues. Germline V gene data show CDR1 as MGHRA and CDR2 as YSYEKL. CDR3 DNA: TGCGCCAGCAGGCGAGGACAGGGGGCTGGCTACACCTTC. This encodes CASRRGQGAGYTF.

This clone was counted once. The chain has TRBV7-8 and TRBJ1-5; no reliable D call. The CDR3 sequence is 14 residues long. Germline assignment: CDR1 SGHVS and CDR2 FQNEAQ. Trimming shortened V by 2 bases and J by 11 bases, and 16 bases separated the two germline ends. The chain's CDR3 is CASSLNGEERAQHF. The DNA of the CDR3 is TGTGCCAGCAGCTTAAATGGAGAGGAGCGGGCCCAGCATTTT.

J is TRBJ2-7 and V is TRBV5-1; 10 nucleotides align to TRBD2. CDR3 size: 15 residues. Germline values: CDR1 SGHRS, CDR2 YFSETQ. V trimming: 5 bases; J trimming: 2 bases; junction bases outside the gene matches: 7. In nucleotides, the CDR3 is TGCGCCAGCAGTAAAGGGACTAGCGTAACCTACGAGCAGTACTTC. It specifies CASSKGTSVTYEQYF.

The chain is built from TRBV7-2 and TRBJ1-1, with 11 bases aligning to TRBD1. V was clipped by 3 bases and J by 5 bases; unmatched bases: 5. The germline V gene has CDR1 SGHTA and CDR2 FQGNSA. This CDR3 comprises 15 residues. DNA of the CDR3: TGTGCCAGCAGCTTGGGCGGGACAGGGGGGACTGAAGCTTTCTTT. Translating it yields CASSLGGTGGTEAFF.

This chain links TRBV19 with TRBJ2-2; TRBD1 agrees at 8 bases. The CDR3 length is 15 residues. Germline lookup yields CDR1 LNHDA and CDR2 SQIVND (reference sequence). The trim removed 4 bases at V and 3 bases at J, leaving 4 bases unmatched. DNA for the CDR3: TGTGCCAGTAGTAACCAGGGGGCCGACACCGGGGAGCTGTTTTTT. Protein sequence: CASSNQGADTGELFF. The full variable domain, with the rest looked up from reference TRBV19 and TRBJ2-2, is DGGITQSPKYLFRKEGQNVTLSCEQNLNHDAMYWYRQDPGQGLRLIYYSQIVNDFQKGDIAEGYSVSREKKESFPLTVTSAQKNPTAFYLCASSNQGADTGELFFGEGSRLTVL.

This chain uses TRBV7-9 with TRBJ1-6; 8 bases are a match to TRBD1. Germline-derived CDR1 and CDR2 are SEHNR and FQNEAQ (reference sequence). The V segment lost 5 bases and the J segment 10 bases; nucleotides outside the gene matches: 7. There are 14 residues in the CDR3. The CDR3, as DNA: TGTGCCAGCAGCGGCACAGGGGGTAAATCACCCCTCCACTTT. This translates into CASSGTGGKSPLHF. Complete variable domain (other parts from reference TRBV7-9 and TRBJ1-6): DTGVSQNPRHKITKRGQNVTFRCDPISEHNRLYWYRQTLGQGPEFLTYFQNEAQLEKSRLLSDRFSAERPKGSFSTLEIQRTEQGDSAMYLCASSGTGGKSPLHFGNGTRLTVT.

The genes are TRBV28 and TRBJ2-2; 7 bases are a match to TRBD1. This CDR3 is 14 amino acids long. The germline V gene encodes CDR1 MDHEN and CDR2 SYDVKM. V lost 4 bases, J lost 3 bases, and 2 bases stayed unmatched. CDR3 amino acids: CASSSTGDTGELFF. CDR3 sequence (DNA): TGTGCCAGCAGTTCTACAGGGGACACCGGGGAGCTGTTTTTT.